This T cell receptor beta chain was found in a study of PD-1 blockade in classical Hodgkin lymphoma. Every patient had relapsed following autologous stem cell transplantation, and cohorts differed in brentuximab vedotin exposure. Some clones are missing from TCRdb's copy, which holds only in-frame ones; the method was immunoSEQ multiplex PCR. The sample lists around 40,000 clones, just under 80% occurring once. V dropped 3 bases and J dropped 0; count of bases not matched to a gene: 7. Per germline, CDR1 KGHSH and CDR2 LQKENI. CDR3 size: 16 residues. The chain employs TRBV18 and TRBJ1-1, with 7 bases fitting TRBD1. Source: peripheral blood mononuclear cells (PBMCs), taken at baseline. The clonotype originates from a human donor with classical Hodgkin lymphoma. The CDR3 DNA is TGTGCCAGCTCACCTCAAGGGGGCCAGATGAACACTGAAGCTTTCTTT. This encodes CASSPQGGQMNTEAFF.